This entry lists 24 T cell receptor beta chains sequenced from one sample in a study of blood T cell repertoires in COVID-19. Measured with immunoSEQ multiplex PCR; TCRdb has only the in-frame clones, and not every one. Of about 230,000 clones listed, over 80% are singletons. Sequencing used peripheral blood. These receptors were obtained from a woman in her twenties or thirties with COVID-19, enrolled during active disease.

This chain joins TRBV7-9 and TRBJ1-4; D ambiguous. Trimming removed 1 base at V and 4 bases at J, with 10 bases between. Germline V gene lookup returns CDR1 SEHNR and CDR2 FQNEAQ (reference sequence). This CDR3 region has 15 residues. The CDR3 region is CASSLGETNNEKLFF. CDR3 DNA: TGTGCCAGCAGCTTAGGGGAGACAAATAATGAAAAACTGTTTTTT.

The rearrangement uses TRBV6-5 and TRBJ2-7, with D possibly being TRBD2 (5 bases). V lost 3 bases and J 2 bases, leaving 11 bases between the germline ends. Germline CDR1 is MNHEY and CDR2 is SVGAGI. The CDR3 is 14 residues long. CDR3 in DNA: TGTGCCAGCAGTTATGTGGGAGTCACCTACGAGCAGTACTTC. As protein: CASSYVGVTYEQYF.

This chain links TRBV19 with TRBJ2-4; D is undetermined. The germline V and J ends were trimmed by 2 bases and 0 bases, with 11 bases remaining between them. Germline V CDR1 and CDR2: LNHDA, SQIVND (reference sequence). This CDR3 region has 16 residues. CDR3 residues: CASSIRSGVAKNIQYF. The CDR3 coding sequence is TGTGCCAGTAGTATACGGTCAGGTGTAGCCAAAAACATTCAGTACTTC. Supplemented by reference TRBV19 and TRBJ2-4, the full variable domain reads DGGITQSPKYLFRKEGQNVTLSCEQNLNHDAMYWYRQDPGQGLRLIYYSQIVNDFQKGDIAEGYSVSREKKESFPLTVTSAQKNPTAFYLCASSIRSGVAKNIQYFGAGTRLSVL.

This sequence joins TRBV4-3 and TRBJ2-7, with 8 bases aligning to TRBD1. The V gene's germline CDR1 is LGHNA and CDR2 YSLEER. Losses at the gene ends were 3 bases for V and 3 bases for J; bases not matched to a gene: 7. This CDR3 contains 15 residues. CDR3 residues: CASSQGPGQDYEQYF. The DNA for the CDR3 is TGCGCCAGCAGCCAGGGTCCGGGACAGGACTACGAGCAGTACTTC.

This chain joins TRBV5-5 and TRBJ1-2; no clear D. The CDR3 is 14 amino acids. Between the trimmed V and J ends, which lost 0 bases and 4 bases, there was a span of 10 bases. Germline V gene data show CDR1 as SGHKS and CDR2 as YYEKEE (reference sequence). The CDR3 loop is CASSLGPYSYGYTF. DNA for the CDR3: TGTGCCAGCAGCTTGGGCCCTTACAGCTATGGCTACACCTTC.

The rearrangement uses TRBV10-3 and TRBJ2-2, with 9 bases identical to TRBD1. This CDR3 spans 16 amino acids. Trimming cost V 2 bases and J 1 base; bases outside gene matches: 2. The germline V gene has CDR1 ENHRY and CDR2 SYGVKD. CDR3: CAISEPGQGNTGELFF. Here the CDR3 DNA reads TGTGCCATCAGTGAGCCGGGACAGGGGAACACCGGGGAGCTGTTTTTT.

The rearrangement uses TRBV7-9 and TRBJ1-3; D gene ambiguous. CDR3 length: 16 amino acids. Trimming removed 5 bases at V and 4 bases at J, with 18 bases between. The germline CDR1 and CDR2 sequences are SEHNR and FQNEAQ (reference sequence). DNA for the CDR3: TGTGCCAGCAGCAACCCGGTTGGAGGATTGGGAAACACCATATATTTT. Its translation: CASSNPVGGLGNTIYF.

The chain uses TRBV29-1 and TRBJ2-2; possible D gene TRBD1, 5 bases. The CDR3 covers 14 residues. Germline CDR1 and CDR2: SQVTM and ANQGSEA. V was clipped by 5 bases and J by 1 base, with 11 bases between them. CDR3 protein: CSVYTTGNTGELFF. CDR3 DNA: TGCAGCGTTTATACTACAGGGAACACCGGGGAGCTGTTTTTT.

The gene calls are TRBV12-5 and TRBJ2-7; 7 positions agree with TRBD1. J gave up 2 bases and V 2 bases, and 3 bases lay outside the gene matches. Germline V CDR1 and CDR2: LGHNT, FRNRAP. The CDR3 sequence is 14 residues long. The CDR3: CASGLLGQPYEQYF. Here the CDR3 DNA reads TGTGCTAGTGGTTTGCTGGGACAGCCCTACGAGCAGTACTTC.

J is TRBJ2-4 and V is TRBV2, with 14 bases lining up with TRBD2. Germline V gene lookup returns CDR1 SNHLY and CDR2 FYNNEI. V gave up 7 bases and J gave up 7 bases; unmatched junction bases: 6. CDR3 length: 15 amino acids. The CDR3 nucleotides are TGTGCCAGCACGACGGGACTAGCGGGAGTGAACATTCAGTACTTC. Its protein product is CASTTGLAGVNIQYF.

The genes are TRBV6-1 and TRBJ1-3, with D perhaps TRBD1 (5 bases). The CDR3 contains 16 residues. Germline V CDR1 and CDR2: MNHNS, SASEGT. Trimming stripped 2 bases from V and 6 bases from J, with 17 bases between. The CDR3, as DNA: TGTGCCAGCAGTGAACGACCGACAGTTGGGCTAAACACCATATATTTT. Encoded protein: CASSERPTVGLNTIYF.

The chain employs TRBV28 and TRBJ2-1, with 8 positions matching TRBD1. Germline CDR1 and CDR2: MDHEN and SYDVKM. The CDR3 is 16 residues long. With V trimmed by 3 bases and J by 8 bases, 12 bases remained unmatched. CDR3 bases: TGTGCCAGCAGTTTTGGTCGTGGGCAGGGGGCGGATGAGCAGTTCTTC. Its protein product is CASSFGRGQGADEQFF.

The chain carries TRBV10-1 and TRBJ1-5, with 7 bases that match TRBD1. Losses at the gene ends were 10 bases for V and 5 bases for J; bases not matched to a gene: 8. CDR1 is WNHNN and CDR2 is SYGVQD in the germline V gene (reference sequence). This CDR3 is built from 13 residues. The CDR3 region is CANKQGIYQPQHF. Here the CDR3 DNA reads TGCGCCAACAAACAGGGGATCTATCAGCCCCAGCATTTT.

The chain employs TRBV18 and TRBJ2-7; TRBD1 matches at 7 bases. Germline CDR1 and CDR2: KGHSH and LQKENI. V dropped 3 bases and J dropped 4; count of bases not matched to a gene: 9. The CDR3 sequence is 15 residues long. The CDR3 DNA is TGTGCCAGCTCACCTAAGAGGGGGCGGGTATACGAGCAGTACTTC. This gives the protein CASSPKRGRVYEQYF.

The gene calls are TRBV7-9 and TRBJ1-2, with D perhaps matching TRBD1 (5 bases). The CDR3 has 13 amino acids. The V gene lost 5 bases and the J gene lost 7 bases, with 14 bases spanning the gap. CDR1 and CDR2 (germline): SEHNR, FQNEAQ (reference sequence). CDR3 amino acids: CASSVLGRAGYTF. The CDR3 DNA is TGTGCCAGCAGCGTATTGGGCAGGGCTGGCTACACCTTC. Full variable domain (rest looked up from reference TRBV7-9 and TRBJ1-2): DTGVSQNPRHKITKRGQNVTFRCDPISEHNRLYWYRQTLGQGPEFLTYFQNEAQLEKSRLLSDRFSAERPKGSFSTLEIQRTEQGDSAMYLCASSVLGRAGYTFGSGTRLTVV.

This clone occurred once. CDR3 in DNA: TGTGCCAGCAGTGAAGTCGGCGGGGGCCTTCAAGAGACCCAGTACTTC. This encodes CASSEVGGGLQETQYF. V usage is TRBV6-1 and J usage is TRBJ2-5; D is possibly TRBD2 (7 bases). Trimming cost V 1 base and J 2 bases, with 14 bases left between them. In germline, CDR1 is MNHNS, CDR2 SASEGT. This CDR3 spans 16 amino acids.

This chain joins TRBV24-1 and TRBJ2-2; TRBD2 might be the D (5 bases). Looked up from germline, CDR1 is KGHDR and CDR2 is SFDVKD. This CDR3 has 14 amino acids. V was pared by 5 bases and J by 7 bases, with 13 bases between. CDR3 protein: CATSGGGYDGELFF. The CDR3 coding sequence is TGTGCCACCAGTGGAGGCGGGTACGACGGGGAGCTGTTTTTT.

The CDR3 loop reads CASSMGSSYEQYF. CDR3 sequence (DNA): TGTGCCAGTAGTATGGGCAGTTCCTACGAGCAGTACTTC. The chain couples TRBV19 to TRBJ2-7; D unresolved. Trimming cost V 3 bases and J 1 base, with 7 bases left between them. Germline V gene data show CDR1 as LNHDA and CDR2 as SQIVND (reference sequence). This CDR3 contains 13 residues.

The chain combines TRBV13 with TRBJ2-5; TRBD1 agrees at 10 bases. Germline trimming cut 5 bases from V and 2 bases from J; bases unmatched to any gene: 5. The CDR3 spans 15 residues. CDR1 and CDR2 (germline): PRHDT, FYEKMQ (reference sequence). This CDR3 reads CASSQGTGVQETQYF. For the CDR3, the DNA is TGTGCCAGCAGCCAAGGGACAGGGGTTCAAGAGACCCAGTACTTC.

The chain joins TRBV7-8 to TRBJ1-2; TRBD1 agrees at 8 bases. The germline gives CDR1 SGHVS, CDR2 FQNEAQ. The CDR3 consists of 14 residues. The V gene end was trimmed by 0 bases and the J gene end by 6 bases; junction bases not matched to a gene: 3. The CDR3 loop is CASSLALTGDGYTF. The CDR3 nucleotides are TGTGCCAGCAGCTTAGCGTTGACAGGGGATGGCTACACCTTC.

The rearrangement joins TRBV18 to TRBJ2-7; D gene unclear. Germline V lookup: CDR1 KGHSH, CDR2 LQKENI. V was pared by 4 bases and J by 3 bases, with 4 bases between. There are 11 residues in the CDR3. CDR3 DNA sequence: TGTGCCAGCTCACTAGACTACGAGCAGTACTTC. It is translated as CASSLDYEQYF. Combining the CDR3 with reference TRBV18 and TRBJ2-7 gives the whole variable domain NAGVMQNPRHLVRRRGQEARLRCSPMKGHSHVYWYRQLPEEGLKFMVYLQKENIIDESGMPKERFSAEFPKEGPSILRIQQVVRGDSAAYFCASSLDYEQYFGPGTRLTVT.

CDR3 nucleotides: TGCGCCAGCAGCTTGAAGGGTGAGCGGGGAGTCGGAGAGACCCAGTACTTC. Translating gives CASSLKGERGVGETQYF. The rearrangement joins TRBV5-1 to TRBJ2-5; TRBD2 aligns across 7 bases. From germline, CDR1 is SGHRS and CDR2 YFSETQ. There are 17 residues in the CDR3. The V and J ends lost 1 base and 4 bases, in that order; junction bases with no gene match: 13.

The chain has TRBV27 and TRBJ2-7; tentative D call: TRBD2 (6 bases). In germline, CDR1 is MNHEY, CDR2 SMNVEV (reference sequence). V lost 3 bases and J 4 bases, leaving 13 bases between the germline ends. This CDR3 region has 14 residues. The DNA of the CDR3 is TGTGCCAGCAGTTTGCTAGAGGGGAGGTACGAGCAGTACTTC. Protein sequence: CASSLLEGRYEQYF.

V usage is TRBV7-9 and J usage is TRBJ2-7; 9 nucleotides align to TRBD1. From germline, CDR1 is SEHNR and CDR2 FQNEAQ (reference sequence). V lost 0 bases and J lost 7; bases outside the gene matches: 19. CDR3 size: 19 residues. The CDR3 DNA reads as TGTGCCAGCAGCTTAGCCGCGGGTCGTAGGGACAGGGCATCGGGTGAGCAGTACTTC. Translation: CASSLAAGRRDRASGEQYF.